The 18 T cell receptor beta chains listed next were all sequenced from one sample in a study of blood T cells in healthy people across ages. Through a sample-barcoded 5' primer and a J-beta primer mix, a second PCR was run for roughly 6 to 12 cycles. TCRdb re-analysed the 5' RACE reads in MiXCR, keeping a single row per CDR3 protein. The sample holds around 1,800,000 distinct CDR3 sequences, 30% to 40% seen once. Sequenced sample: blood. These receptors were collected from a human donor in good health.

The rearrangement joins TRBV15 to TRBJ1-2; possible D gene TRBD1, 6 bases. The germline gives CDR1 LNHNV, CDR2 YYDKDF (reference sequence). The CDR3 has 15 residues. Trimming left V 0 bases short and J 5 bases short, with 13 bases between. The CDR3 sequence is CATSRDLNRDYGYTF. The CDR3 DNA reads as TGTGCCACCAGCAGAGATCTTAACAGGGATTATGGCTACACCTTC.

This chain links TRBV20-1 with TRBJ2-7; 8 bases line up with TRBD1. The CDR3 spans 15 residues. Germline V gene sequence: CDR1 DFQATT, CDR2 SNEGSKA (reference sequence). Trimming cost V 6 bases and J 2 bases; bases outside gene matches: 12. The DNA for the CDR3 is TGCAGTGCCACACGGTGGACAGGGCCCACCTACGAGCAGTACTTC. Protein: CSATRWTGPTYEQYF.

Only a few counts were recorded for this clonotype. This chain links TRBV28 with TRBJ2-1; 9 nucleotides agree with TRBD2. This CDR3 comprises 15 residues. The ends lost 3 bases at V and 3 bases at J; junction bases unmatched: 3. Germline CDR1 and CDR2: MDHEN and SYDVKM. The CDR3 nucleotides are TGTGCCAGCAGTTTGGCTAGCGGGGACTACAATGAGCAGTTCTTC. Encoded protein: CASSLASGDYNEQFF.

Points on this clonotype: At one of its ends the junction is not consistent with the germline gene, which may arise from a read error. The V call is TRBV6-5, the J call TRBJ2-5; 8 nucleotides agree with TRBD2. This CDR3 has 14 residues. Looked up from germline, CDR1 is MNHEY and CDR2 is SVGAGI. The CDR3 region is CASSYEAGEEAQYF. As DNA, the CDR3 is TGTGCCAGCAGTTACGAAGCGGGGGAAGAGGCCCAGTACTTC.

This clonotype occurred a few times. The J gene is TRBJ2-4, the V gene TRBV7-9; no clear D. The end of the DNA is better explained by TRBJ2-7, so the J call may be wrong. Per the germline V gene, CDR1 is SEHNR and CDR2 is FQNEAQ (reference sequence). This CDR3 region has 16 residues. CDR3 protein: CASSSPSPAELYEQYF. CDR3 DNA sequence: TGTGCCAGCAGCTCGCCGTCCCCGGCGGAGTTATACGAGCAGTACTTC.

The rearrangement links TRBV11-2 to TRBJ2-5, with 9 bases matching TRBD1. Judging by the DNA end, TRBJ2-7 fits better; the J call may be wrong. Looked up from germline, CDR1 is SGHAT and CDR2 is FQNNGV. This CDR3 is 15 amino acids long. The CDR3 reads CASSLAGTGFHEQYF. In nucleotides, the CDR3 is TGTGCCAGCAGCTTGGCCGGGACAGGGTTCCACGAGCAGTACTTC.

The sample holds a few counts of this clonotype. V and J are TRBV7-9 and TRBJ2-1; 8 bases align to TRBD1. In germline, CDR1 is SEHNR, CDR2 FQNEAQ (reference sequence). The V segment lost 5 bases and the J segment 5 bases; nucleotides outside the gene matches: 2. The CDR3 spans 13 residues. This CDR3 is CASSARGHNEQFF. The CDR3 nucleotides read TGTGCCAGCAGCGCCAGGGGGCACAATGAGCAGTTCTTC.

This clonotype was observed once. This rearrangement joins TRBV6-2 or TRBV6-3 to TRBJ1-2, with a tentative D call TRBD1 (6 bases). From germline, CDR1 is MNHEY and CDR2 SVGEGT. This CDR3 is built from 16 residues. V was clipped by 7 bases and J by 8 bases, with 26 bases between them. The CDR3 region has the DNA TGTGCCAGCAAAGGATCAGGACAGTTATCGAGCTGCGGCTACACCTTC. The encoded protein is CASKGSGQLSSCGYTF.

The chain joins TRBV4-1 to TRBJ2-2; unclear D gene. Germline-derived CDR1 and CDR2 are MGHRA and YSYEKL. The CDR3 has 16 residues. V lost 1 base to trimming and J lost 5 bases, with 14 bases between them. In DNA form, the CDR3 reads TGCGCCAGCAGCCAAGCGTTGCCGATAGAGACCGGGGAGCTGTTTTTT. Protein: CASSQALPIETGELFF.

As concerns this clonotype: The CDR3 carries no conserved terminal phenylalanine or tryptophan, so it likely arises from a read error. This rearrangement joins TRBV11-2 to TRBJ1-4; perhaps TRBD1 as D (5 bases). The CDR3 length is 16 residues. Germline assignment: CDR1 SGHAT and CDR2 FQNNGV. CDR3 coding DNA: TGTGCCAGCAACTCATGGTCGGGGGAGATAAATGGAAAACTGTTTGTT. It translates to CASNSWSGEINGKLFV.

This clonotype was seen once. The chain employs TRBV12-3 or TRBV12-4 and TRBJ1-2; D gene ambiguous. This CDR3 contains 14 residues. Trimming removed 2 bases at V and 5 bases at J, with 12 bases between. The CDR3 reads CASSLKRGGYGYTF. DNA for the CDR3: TGTGCCAGCAGTTTAAAACGGGGAGGGTATGGCTACACCTTC.

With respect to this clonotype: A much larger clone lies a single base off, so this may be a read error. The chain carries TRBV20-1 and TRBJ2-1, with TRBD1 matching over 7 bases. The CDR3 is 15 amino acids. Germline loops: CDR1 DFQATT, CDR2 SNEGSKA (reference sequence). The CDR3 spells CSASGTVISYNEPFF. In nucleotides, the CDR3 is TGCAGTGCTTCCGGGACAGTTATCTCCTACAATGAGCCGTTCTTC.

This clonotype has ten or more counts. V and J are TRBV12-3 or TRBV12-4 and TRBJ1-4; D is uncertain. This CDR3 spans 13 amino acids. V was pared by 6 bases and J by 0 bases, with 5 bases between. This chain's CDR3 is CASSPATNEKLFF. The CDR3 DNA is TGTGCCAGCAGCCCTGCAACTAATGAAAAACTGTTTTTT.

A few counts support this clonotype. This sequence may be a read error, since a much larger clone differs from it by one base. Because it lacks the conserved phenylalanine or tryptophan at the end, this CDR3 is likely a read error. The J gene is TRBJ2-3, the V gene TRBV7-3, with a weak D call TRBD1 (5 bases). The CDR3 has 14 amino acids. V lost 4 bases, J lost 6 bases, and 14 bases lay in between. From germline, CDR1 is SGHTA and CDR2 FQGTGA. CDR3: CASSSGHSSDTQYL. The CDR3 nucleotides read TGTGCCAGCAGCTCAGGACACTCCTCGGATACGCAGTATTTA.

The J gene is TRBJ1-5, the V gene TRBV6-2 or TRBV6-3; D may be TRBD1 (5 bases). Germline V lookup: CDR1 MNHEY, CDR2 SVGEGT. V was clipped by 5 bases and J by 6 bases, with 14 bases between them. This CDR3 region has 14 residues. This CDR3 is CASSGRGSGQPQHF. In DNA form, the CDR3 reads TGTGCCAGCAGTGGGCGGGGGTCGGGTCAGCCCCAGCATTTT.

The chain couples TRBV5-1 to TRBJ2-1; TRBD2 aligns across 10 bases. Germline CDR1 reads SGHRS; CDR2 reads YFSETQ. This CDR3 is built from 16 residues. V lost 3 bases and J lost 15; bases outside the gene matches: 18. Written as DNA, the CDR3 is TGCGCCAGCAGCTATCTCACCAGACTAGCGGGTCCTAGGCGGTTCTTC. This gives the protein CASSYLTRLAGPRRFF.

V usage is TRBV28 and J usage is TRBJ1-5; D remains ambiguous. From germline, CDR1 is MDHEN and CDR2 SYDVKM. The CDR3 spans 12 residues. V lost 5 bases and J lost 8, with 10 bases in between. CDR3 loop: CASSESREPQHF. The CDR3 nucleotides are TGTGCCAGCAGTGAATCTCGGGAGCCCCAGCATTTT.

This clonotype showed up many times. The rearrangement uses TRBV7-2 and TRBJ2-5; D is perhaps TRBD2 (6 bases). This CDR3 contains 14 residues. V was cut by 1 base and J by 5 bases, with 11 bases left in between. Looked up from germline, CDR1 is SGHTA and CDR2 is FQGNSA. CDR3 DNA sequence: TGTGCCAGCAGCTTAGGAGGAGGGGCCGAGACCCAGTACTTC. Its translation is CASSLGGGAETQYF.